This TCR beta chain was sequenced for a study of metastatic and nonmetastatic thyroid tumors (dated by TCRdb to the early 2020s). Broadly, across the study: The researchers compared repertoires between peripheral blood samples and tumor or nodule tissue samples from patients with malignant or benign thyroid disease. Study-level results and caveats: In both blood and tumor samples, malignant tumors were reported to have significantly higher TCR beta diversity than benign nodules.

The sample holds many counts of this clone. It lacks a known antigen. The record has no base qualities; no much larger clone is one base away. Before undergoing thyroid surgery, none of the patients had been given any kind of treatment. Patient clinical samples collected from about 2011 to 2018 were retrospectively analysed using T-cell receptor beta sequencing. Receptor libraries were prepared by PCR. The instrument was an Illumina HiSeq 4000. High-throughput sequencing was used to profile the TCR beta-chain CDR3 region of every patient. From the authors' description of their analysis: A classifier to discriminate distant-metastatic papillary thyroid cancer patients was built from CDR3 differences across clinicopathological groups. The Shannon index was used to assess repertoire diversity, and the Morisita-Horn index was used to assess tumor-blood repertoire similarity. TCRdb redid the processing of the public reads, applying fastp at Q25 and MiXCR, and retained in-frame beta chains. What appears here as the V and J calls and clone size reflects TCRdb's work, not the paper's. Counted in this sample were 15,000 to 20,000 clones; about 24% of them appeared once. The biggest ten clones account for less than 9% of the sample.

From the cysteine up to the phenylalanine, the CDR3 has a length of 14 residues. CDR3 DNA only is kept here, 42 bases in frame from base 1. The germline V gene (reference sequence) provides CDR1 LGHDT and CDR2 YNNKEL. V ends up 3 bases short and J 3 bases short, with an unmatched junction base count of 4. The material sequenced was adjacent normal tissue. The receptor was derived from a female donor with papillary thyroid cancer or a benign thyroid nodule (not recorded which). Some clones in this sample may be carry-over from other donors' samples. The chain employs TRBV3-1 and TRBJ1-1; TRBD1 matches 7 bases in the middle. The DNA sequence is as follows: TGTGCCAGCAGCCAGACAGGGAGGGACACTGAAGCTTTCTTT. The resulting protein is CASSQTGRDTEAFF.